This T cell receptor beta chain was obtained from a study of T cells in localized non-small cell lung cancer. Findings and limits, study-wide: It remains possible that heterogeneity exists, since only one tumor region was sequenced. Appearances in adjacent lung were noted for a median roughly 50 of the top 100 tumor clones. Longer survival (overall) was linked to higher T cell density in blood. Of the tissues analyzed, uninvolved adjacent lung showed maximal T cell clonality, greater than tumor.

Data came from immunoSEQ multiplex PCR; TCRdb stores just in-frame clones and leaves some out. The profile shows thousands of clones, 29% of them singletons. Trimming removed 4 bases from V and 3 bases from J, with 10 bases in between. Germline values: CDR1 LNHDA, CDR2 SQIVND (reference sequence). The CDR3 has 14 amino acids. In its sample, this clone was seen once. The target antigen is unknown. V usage is TRBV19 and J usage is TRBJ1-3; D may be TRBD1 (6 bases). The specimen was normal lung tissue next to the tumor, collected before any cancer treatment. The receptor was derived from a man aged 40 to 70 with stage I lung adenocarcinoma. CDR3 nucleotides: TGTGCCAGTAGTAACGGACAGCTTGGAAACACCATATATTTT. Amino acids: CASSNGQLGNTIYF.